What follows are 26 T cell receptor beta chains derived from one specimen sequenced in a study of T-cell memory formation after mild COVID-19. TCRdb called the 5' RACE reads again in MiXCR, with one record for every CDR3 protein. This sample carries 450,000 or so distinct CDR3 sequences, nearly 25% of them seen once, and the ten largest clones take around 13%. The sample comprised PBMCs or a T cell subset sorted from them (not recorded which). Receptors were obtained from an adult woman who had mild COVID-19 (a few samples of this study predate the infection). Cell type and time point are not known.

The J gene is TRBJ1-5, the V gene TRBV12-3 or TRBV12-4; D unresolved. The V end lost 6 bases, the J end lost 0 bases, and 12 bases lay between the germline ends. The CDR3 runs 15 residues. Here the CDR3 DNA reads TGTGCCAGCAGCGACCAGGCTGCTAGCAATCAGCCCCAGCATTTT. Translated: CASSDQAASNQPQHF.

The chain carries TRBV29-1 and TRBJ1-5; D possibly corresponds to TRBD1 (6 bases). Germline V lookup: CDR1 SQVTM, CDR2 ANQGSEA. V gave up 6 bases and J gave up 0 bases, with 15 bases separating them. CDR3 length equals 15 residues. The CDR3 DNA sequence: TGCAGCGTCGTGACAGGAGATTATAGCAATCAGCCCCAGCATTTT. Translating gives CSVVTGDYSNQPQHF.

This chain connects TRBV7-9 to TRBJ2-1; the D is unclear. Germline CDR1 and CDR2: SEHNR and FQNEAQ (reference sequence). The V end was cut by 1 base, the J end by 9 bases, with 10 bases between. The CDR3 is made up of 13 amino acids. In nucleotides, the CDR3 is TGTGCCAGCAGCTTAGACTATCTTCCTGAGCAGTTCTTC. The encoded protein is CASSLDYLPEQFF. Based on the CDR3 plus reference TRBV7-9 and TRBJ2-1, the full variable domain is DTGVSQNPRHKITKRGQNVTFRCDPISEHNRLYWYRQTLGQGPEFLTYFQNEAQLEKSRLLSDRFSAERPKGSFSTLEIQRTEQGDSAMYLCASSLDYLPEQFFGPGTRLTVL.

J is TRBJ2-7 and V is TRBV29-1; 8 bases line up with TRBD1. The CDR3 has 13 residues. The junction had 9 bases not matched to a gene; V was cut back by 7 bases and J by 4 bases. The germline CDR1 and CDR2 sequences are SQVTM and ANQGSEA. The CDR3 DNA reads as TGCAGCGCTGCAGGGGGCTTGGAGTACGAGCAGTACTTC. This codes for CSAAGGLEYEQYF.

The chain links TRBV5-4 to TRBJ1-1; no firm D call. Germline V gene lookup returns CDR1 SGHNT and CDR2 YYREEE (reference sequence). Trimming shortened V by 3 bases and J by 3 bases, and 6 bases separated the two germline ends. This CDR3 has 12 amino acids. CDR3 sequence (DNA): TGTGCCAGCAGCTGGAGGGACACTGAAGCTTTCTTT. It yields the protein CASSWRDTEAFF.

There are a few counts of this clonotype. V gene TRBV29-1 combines with J gene TRBJ2-7, with D uncertain. The CDR3 is 12 residues long. Per germline, CDR1 SQVTM and CDR2 ANQGSEA. The ends were cut back, 2 bases at V and 2 bases at J, with 7 bases in the middle. The CDR3 here is CSVELDTYEQYF. CDR3 DNA: TGCAGCGTTGAACTCGACACCTACGAGCAGTACTTC.

J is TRBJ2-3 and V is TRBV4-1; perhaps TRBD2 as D (6 bases). CDR3 length equals 14 residues. Germline assignment: CDR1 MGHRA and CDR2 YSYEKL. V was trimmed by 5 bases and J by 2 bases, leaving 11 bases between them. CDR3 coding DNA: TGCGCCAGCAGCTGGGGCGGGACCACAGATACGCAGTATTTT. Its translation is CASSWGGTTDTQYF.

This clonotype was found a few times. The V call is TRBV11-2, the J call TRBJ2-4, with D possibly being TRBD1 (5 bases). Germline V gene lookup returns CDR1 SGHAT and CDR2 FQNNGV. V was trimmed by 5 bases and J by 4 bases, leaving 15 bases between them. CDR3 size: 15 residues. The CDR3, as DNA: TGTGCCAGCAGCCTCCGACTGGACAAAAAAAACATTCAGTACTTC. This encodes CASSLRLDKKNIQYF.

In its sample, this clonotype was seen a few times. The chain couples TRBV7-2 to TRBJ1-1; 8 bases are a match to TRBD1. CDR3 length equals 15 residues. Germline lookup yields CDR1 SGHTA and CDR2 FQGNSA. Trimming cost V 5 bases and J 5 bases; bases outside gene matches: 10. The CDR3 nucleotides are TGTGCCAGCAGCGGCAGGGGGCTACGGGTAACTGAAGCTTTCTTT. The encoded protein is CASSGRGLRVTEAFF. Full variable domain (remainder filled in from reference TRBV7-2 and TRBJ1-1): GAGVSQSPSNKVTEKGKDVELRCDPISGHTALYWYRQSLGQGLEFLIYFQGNSAPDKSGLPSDRFSAERTGGSVSTLTIQRTQQEDSAVYLCASSGRGLRVTEAFFGQGTRLTVV.

The J gene is TRBJ2-7, the V gene TRBV10-3; D not resolved. Per germline, CDR1 ENHRY and CDR2 SYGVKD. The V end lost 0 bases, the J end lost 5 bases, and 14 bases lay between the germline ends. This CDR3 contains 15 residues. For the CDR3, the DNA is TGTGCCATCAGTGAGTCTAAGGTCAGGAGCAACGAGCAGTACTTC. Protein: CAISESKVRSNEQYF.

This clonotype was counted between two and nine times. The J gene is TRBJ1-2, the V gene TRBV7-9; the D is unclear. This CDR3 contains 12 residues. Trimming stripped 5 bases from V and 4 bases from J, with 8 bases between. Germline CDR1 is SEHNR and CDR2 is FQNEAQ (reference sequence). The CDR3 is CASSAASYGYTF. CDR3 DNA sequence: TGTGCCAGCAGCGCCGCGAGCTATGGCTACACCTTC.

This clonotype was seen a handful of times. The chain employs TRBV10-3 and TRBJ2-7; a possible D gene is TRBD1 (5 bases). The germline V gene encodes CDR1 ENHRY and CDR2 SYGVKD. V gave up 2 bases and J gave up 7 bases, with 6 bases separating them. The CDR3 extends over 11 amino acids. CDR3 in amino acids: CAISEGHEQYF. The DNA for the CDR3 is TGTGCCATCAGTGAGGGACATGAGCAGTACTTC.

This clonotype was observed a single time. The V call is TRBV5-1, the J call TRBJ2-3; the match to TRBD1 covers 8 bases. The CDR3 is 18 residues long. The J segment lost 1 base and the V segment lost 1 base, leaving 11 bases of the junction unmatched. The germline CDR1 and CDR2 sequences are SGHRS and YFSETQ. CDR3 residues: CASSLSGGAGGGTDTQYF. The CDR3 nucleotides read TGCGCCAGCAGCTTGTCAGGGGGCGCCGGGGGTGGCACAGATACGCAGTATTTT.

To note about this clonotype: A read error may account for a junction end that differs from germline. The V and J genes are TRBV7-9 and TRBJ2-7, with D possibly TRBD1 on 6 matching bases. Germline V gene lookup returns CDR1 SEHNR and CDR2 FQNEAQ (reference sequence). The CDR3 runs to 15 residues. The CDR3 here is CDSSFDPGQGVVQYF. The CDR3 bases are TGTGACAGCAGCTTCGACCCGGGACAAGGGGTGGTGCAGTACTTC.

This clonotype is a singleton in its sample. V and J are TRBV7-2 and TRBJ1-1; possible D gene TRBD1, 6 bases. The CDR3 totals 14 residues. V was pared by 6 bases and J by 0 bases, with 11 bases between. Germline CDR1 SGHTA, CDR2 FQGNSA. The CDR3: CASRLNRVNTEAFF. The CDR3 bases are TGTGCCAGCAGATTAAACAGGGTGAACACTGAAGCTTTCTTT. The full variable domain, completed using reference TRBV7-2 and TRBJ1-1, is GAGVSQSPSNKVTEKGKDVELRCDPISGHTALYWYRQSLGQGLEFLIYFQGNSAPDKSGLPSDRFSAERTGGSVSTLTIQRTQQEDSAVYLCASRLNRVNTEAFFGQGTRLTVV.

This clonotype was observed a handful of times. The genes are TRBV29-1 and TRBJ2-1; 12 bases agree with TRBD2. The V and J ends lost 3 bases and 7 bases, in that order; junction bases with no gene match: 7. Per the germline V gene, CDR1 is SQVTM and CDR2 is ANQGSEA. The CDR3 runs 15 residues. CDR3 DNA sequence: TGCAGCGTTGATAGTCTAGCGGGAGGGAGGAATGAGCAGTTCTTC. Amino acid sequence: CSVDSLAGGRNEQFF.

There are a few counts of this clonotype. The chain employs TRBV5-6 and TRBJ2-7; D gene ambiguous. In germline, CDR1 is SGHDT, CDR2 YYEEEE. There are 15 residues in the CDR3. V was cut by 1 base and J by 0 bases, with 11 bases left in between. CDR3: CASSLIGSSSYEQYF. CDR3 sequence (DNA): TGTGCCAGCAGCTTGATAGGGTCGAGCTCCTACGAGCAGTACTTC.

The chain links TRBV10-3 to TRBJ1-6; D gene uncertain. The V gene's germline CDR1 is ENHRY and CDR2 SYGVKD. V lost 4 bases, J lost 0 bases, and 10 bases lay in between. CDR3 length: 16 amino acids. The CDR3: CAISGRASSYNSPLHF. CDR3 in DNA: TGTGCCATCAGTGGACGAGCTAGCTCCTATAATTCACCCCTCCACTTT.

The chain joins TRBV6-5 to TRBJ2-2, with 7 bases that match TRBD2. This CDR3 spans 14 amino acids. Per the germline V gene, CDR1 is MNHEY and CDR2 is SVGAGI. V was clipped by 5 bases and J by 6 bases; unmatched bases: 6. The CDR3 spells CASSRLASAGELFF. For the CDR3, the DNA is TGTGCCAGCAGTCGACTAGCTTCGGCCGGGGAGCTGTTTTTT.

The chain employs TRBV20-1 and TRBJ2-7, with D maybe TRBD2 (7 bases). Germline lookup yields CDR1 DFQATT and CDR2 SNEGSKA (reference sequence). CDR3 length equals 13 residues. With 2 bases removed from V and 3 bases from J, the gap between germline ends came to 11 bases. The CDR3 DNA reads as TGCAGTGCTAGACAGGGAGGGGGCTACGAGCAGTACTTC. Protein: CSARQGGGYEQYF.

The chain carries TRBV29-1 and TRBJ1-2; 8 nucleotides line up with TRBD1. The CDR3 is 13 amino acids. V dropped 5 bases and J dropped 4; count of bases not matched to a gene: 6. Germline V gives CDR1 SQVTM, CDR2 ANQGSEA. CDR3 loop: CSVKDREGYGYTF. The CDR3, as DNA: TGCAGCGTTAAGGACAGGGAGGGCTATGGCTACACCTTC.

The chain has TRBV29-1 and TRBJ2-5; 7 bases are shared with TRBD2. The V and J ends lost 5 bases and 2 bases, in that order; junction bases with no gene match: 5. Per germline, CDR1 SQVTM and CDR2 ANQGSEA. This CDR3 region has 13 residues. The CDR3 DNA reads TGCAGCGTTCGGTGGCGGGGGCAAGAGACCCAGTACTTC. Protein sequence: CSVRWRGQETQYF.

The chain combines TRBV4-3 with TRBJ1-2; no firm D call. CDR3 length: 15 residues. The germline V gene encodes CDR1 LGHNA and CDR2 YSLEER. V shed 0 bases and J shed 4 bases, with 12 bases lying between them. CDR3 in DNA: TGCGCCAGCAGCCAAGATCAGGCAGGACTCTATGGCTACACCTTC. Translating it yields CASSQDQAGLYGYTF.

The chain uses TRBV6-6 and TRBJ2-1, with D unclear. CDR3 length: 15 amino acids. Germline V gene lookup returns CDR1 MNHNY and CDR2 SVGAGI (reference sequence). The ends were cut back, 4 bases at V and 0 bases at J, with 10 bases in the middle. The CDR3 loop is CASSSKGTSYNEQFF. The CDR3 DNA follows: TGTGCCAGCAGTTCTAAAGGAACCTCCTACAATGAGCAGTTCTTC.

This chain uses TRBV6-5 with TRBJ2-2; 9 nucleotides agree with TRBD1. CDR1 and CDR2 from the germline V gene are MNHEY and SVGAGI. The CDR3 is 17 amino acids. V shed 8 bases and J 4 bases; nucleotides not matched to a gene: 14. In DNA, the CDR3 is TGTGCCAGCGGTTCCGGGTCCGGGACAGGGTCCACCGGGGAGCTGTTTTTT. It yields the protein CASGSGSGTGSTGELFF.

This clonotype was seen many times. The chain joins TRBV7-9 to TRBJ2-2; 11 nucleotides agree with TRBD2. Germline CDR1 SEHNR, CDR2 FQNEAQ (reference sequence). Trimming removed 3 bases from V and 5 bases from J; junction bases left unmatched: 11. The CDR3 has 18 residues. DNA for the CDR3: TGTGCCAGCAGCTTGGGACTAGCGGCCCGAGGAGGGACCGGGGAGCTGTTTTTT. This codes for CASSLGLAARGGTGELFF.